The sequence of this TCR beta chain was determined in a study of blood T cell repertoires in COVID-19. On the study more broadly: PBMCs, B-cell-depleted T cells, or T cells provided the cDNA or gDNA that made up the material.

Sequencing used immunoSEQ multiplex PCR; TCRdb keeps in-frame clones, though not all of them. The repertoire has about 8,800 clones, roughly 84% of them found once; the top ten carry roughly 10%. In germline, CDR1 is SNHLY, CDR2 FYNNEI. V lost 7 bases to trimming and J lost 1 base; unmatched junction nucleotides: 8. The CDR3 spans 16 residues. The chain uses TRBV2 and TRBJ2-2; 8 bases match TRBD1. The clonotype originates from a human donor in a cohort sampled during active COVID-19. The sequencing sample was made of peripheral blood. The chain's CDR3 is CASTNTGGGNTGELFF. The CDR3 DNA reads as TGTGCCAGCACCAACACAGGGGGTGGGAACACCGGGGAGCTGTTTTTT.